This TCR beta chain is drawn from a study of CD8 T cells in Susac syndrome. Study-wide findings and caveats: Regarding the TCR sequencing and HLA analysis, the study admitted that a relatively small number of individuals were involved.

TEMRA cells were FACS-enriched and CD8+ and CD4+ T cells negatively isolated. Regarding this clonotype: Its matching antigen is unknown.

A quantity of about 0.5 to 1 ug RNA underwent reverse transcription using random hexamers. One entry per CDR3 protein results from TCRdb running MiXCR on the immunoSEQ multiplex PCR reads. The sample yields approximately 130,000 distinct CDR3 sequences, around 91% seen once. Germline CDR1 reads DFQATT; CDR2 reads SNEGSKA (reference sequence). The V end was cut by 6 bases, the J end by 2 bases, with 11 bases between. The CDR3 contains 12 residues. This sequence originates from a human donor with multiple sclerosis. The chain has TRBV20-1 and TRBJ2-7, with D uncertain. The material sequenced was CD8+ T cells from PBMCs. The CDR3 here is CSADSGPYEQYF. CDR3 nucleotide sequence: TGCAGTGCAGACTCCGGCCCCTACGAGCAGTACTTC.